This T cell receptor (beta chain) is from a study of blood T cell repertoires in COVID-19. The table came from immunoSEQ multiplex PCR; TCRdb's copy has only in-frame clones and leaves some out. Altogether about 110,000 clones are present, approximately 80% being singletons, with the ten largest covering 20% to 25%. V lost 5 bases to trimming and J lost 0 bases, with 11 bases between them. The CDR3 length is 16 residues. The germline gives CDR1 MDHEN, CDR2 SYDVKM. The sequenced sample was peripheral blood. The V gene is TRBV28, the J gene TRBJ1-6; D may be TRBD1 (6 bases). This TCR came from a man aged 70-80 years with active or convalescent COVID-19. CDR3 sequence reads: CASSRTGSSYNSPLHF. CDR3 DNA: TGTGCCAGCAGTAGAACAGGGAGCTCCTATAATTCACCCCTCCACTTT. Supplemented by reference TRBV28 and TRBJ1-6, the full variable domain reads DVKVTQSSRYLVKRTGEKVFLECVQDMDHENMFWYRQDPGLGLRLIYFSYDVKMKEKGDIPEGYSVSREKKERFSLILESASTNQTSMYLCASSRTGSSYNSPLHFGNGTRLTVT.